The 11 T cell receptor beta chains below come from one sample, sequenced in a study of blood T cells in healthy people across ages. The use of a sample-barcoded 5' primer and a J-beta primer mix characterized a second PCR of about 7 to 12 cycles. A single record per CDR3 protein comes from TCRdb applying MiXCR to the 5' RACE reads. The data contain nearly 1 million distinct CDR3 sequences, roughly 51% of them singletons. Sequenced sample: blood. These TCRs come from a woman aged 55-75 years in good health.

The rearrangement joins TRBV28 to TRBJ2-3; 7 positions match TRBD1. V was pared by 3 bases and J by 9 bases, with 0 bases of the junction left unmatched. This CDR3 has 11 amino acids. Germline loops: CDR1 MDHEN, CDR2 SYDVKM. CDR3 sequence reads: CASSLTGTQYF. CDR3 nucleotides: TGTGCCAGCAGTTTGACAGGGACGCAGTATTTT.

This rearrangement joins TRBV5-1 to TRBJ2-5, with D possibly TRBD2 on 5 matching bases. The CDR3 runs to 15 residues. Trimming left V 4 bases short and J 5 bases short, with 18 bases between. Looked up from germline, CDR1 is SGHRS and CDR2 is YFSETQ. The DNA of the CDR3 is TGCGCCAGCAGCCGCAGCGGAACTTCCCGGGAGACCCAGTACTTC. Translated, it gives CASSRSGTSRETQYF.

The chain carries TRBV6-1 and TRBJ2-3; tentatively, D is TRBD2 (6 bases). V was shortened by 7 bases and J by 0 bases, with 11 bases between the two germline ends. The CDR3 has 14 residues. The V gene's germline CDR1 is MNHNS and CDR2 SASEGT. The CDR3 loop is CASTSARSTDTQYF. Here the CDR3 DNA reads TGTGCCAGCACTAGCGCAAGAAGCACAGATACGCAGTATTTT.

This chain joins TRBV3-1 and TRBJ1-3; 8 bases are shared with TRBD1. This CDR3 has 17 residues. Trimming cost V 4 bases and J 0 bases; bases outside gene matches: 8. The germline V gene encodes CDR1 LGHDT and CDR2 YNNKEL (reference sequence). As DNA, the CDR3 is TGTGCCAGCAGCCGAGCACAGGGGGATCTCTCTGGAAACACCATATATTTT. Translated, it gives CASSRAQGDLSGNTIYF.

This chain's CDR3 is CATSKSPGTGIDSIQYF. The CDR3 DNA follows: TGTGCCACCAGCAAAAGTCCCGGGACTGGGATTGATAGCATTCAGTACTTC. The chain has TRBV15 and TRBJ2-4; tentatively, D is TRBD2 (6 bases). The CDR3 contains 17 residues. Germline V gives CDR1 LNHNV, CDR2 YYDKDF (reference sequence). The ends were cut back, 4 bases at V and 9 bases at J, with 25 bases in the middle.

The chain uses TRBV7-8 and TRBJ2-2; D remains unclear. The CDR3 is made up of 14 amino acids. The germline CDR1 and CDR2 sequences are SGHVS and FQNEAQ. Deletions cut 1 base from V and 4 bases from J, with 7 bases between. The CDR3 nucleotides read TGTGCCAGCAGCTTAGAACGTCTCACCGGGGAGCTGTTTTTT. This gives the protein CASSLERLTGELFF.

The chain couples TRBV15 to TRBJ2-3; possible D gene TRBD2, 6 bases. There are 17 residues in the CDR3. The germline V gene encodes CDR1 LNHNV and CDR2 YYDKDF (reference sequence). V was trimmed by 0 bases and J by 3 bases, leaving 16 bases between them. CDR3 DNA sequence: TGTGCCACCAGCAGAGAGTGGAGGGTGGGAGCAACAGATACGCAGTATTTT. This translates into CATSREWRVGATDTQYF.

This chain's CDR3 is CASSYWGPRRGDTQYF. The CDR3 region has the DNA TGTGCCAGCAGTTACTGGGGACCCCGGCGTGGAGATACGCAGTATTTT. V gene TRBV6-5 combines with J gene TRBJ2-3; D may be TRBD1 or TRBD2 (5 bases each). The germline V gene has CDR1 MNHEY and CDR2 SVGAGI. The CDR3 length is 16 residues. V was pared by 1 base and J by 5 bases, with 16 bases between.

This sequence joins TRBV7-2 and TRBJ1-4; 8 bases fit TRBD1. CDR3 length: 16 amino acids. Germline V gene data show CDR1 as SGHTA and CDR2 as FQGNSA. With V trimmed by 0 bases and J by 8 bases, 8 bases remained unmatched. The CDR3 bases are TGTGCCAGCAGCTTAGCGGTGGCAGGGGGCCAGGAAAAACTGTTTTTT. Translation: CASSLAVAGGQEKLFF.

This clonotype has a handful of counts. The chain uses TRBV29-1 and TRBJ2-3; 7 nucleotides align to TRBD1. The CDR3 has 13 amino acids. CDR1 is SQVTM, CDR2 ANQGSEA, per germline. Trimming took 6 bases from V and 2 from J; bases not matched to a gene: 5. For the CDR3, the DNA is TGCAGCGTGAGCAGGGGGATCACAGATACGCAGTATTTT. Encoded protein: CSVSRGITDTQYF.

This clonotype was seen a few times. The CDR3 coding sequence is TGTGCCAGCAGCCCCGGACAGCTCGACTATGGCTACACCTTC. Translation: CASSPGQLDYGYTF. The V call is TRBV7-9, the J call TRBJ1-2; perhaps TRBD1 as D (6 bases). Germline loops: CDR1 SEHNR, CDR2 FQNEAQ (reference sequence). The CDR3 is 14 amino acids. Trimming removed 5 bases from V and 3 bases from J, with 13 bases in between. Looking up the rest from reference TRBV7-9 and TRBJ1-2 gives the full variable domain: DTGVSQNPRHKITKRGQNVTFRCDPISEHNRLYWYRQTLGQGPEFLTYFQNEAQLEKSRLLSDRFSAERPKGSFSTLEIQRTEQGDSAMYLCASSPGQLDYGYTFGSGTRLTVV.